A selection of T cell receptor beta chains follows, all from one sample in a study of blood T cells in healthy people across ages. From the 5' RACE reads, TCRdb called clonotypes with MiXCR, one entry per CDR3 protein. The sample yields around 2 million distinct CDR3 sequences, roughly two fifths seen once. Sequences were obtained from blood. Receptors originate from a human donor in good health. Each CDR3 is given with its conserved first and last residue. Fields, in order: clone size, J gene, V gene, CDR3 protein. Expanded clones are given a class, and other clones once, few, many or no size at all.

- TRBJ2-2 TRBV10-3 CATVVEGQENTGELFF
- TRBJ1-2 TRBV20-1 CSAPTGTQDYGYTF
- TRBJ2-3 TRBV6-6 CASTRTSGGSDTQYF
few TRBJ1-1 TRBV7-2 CASSPTRETEAFF
- TRBJ1-6 TRBV7-2 CASSLTANLNSPLHF
few TRBJ1-4 TRBV2 CASSEMGSGTEKLFF
- TRBJ2-5 TRBV20-1 CGARPAGGHETQYF
few TRBJ1-2 TRBV2 CASSHETGALHGYTF
- - TRBV5-6 CASSLTRQDIYEQYF
- TRBJ1-5 TRBV27 CASSLGQGALPQHF
few TRBJ1-1 TRBV7-9 CASSHVSSSTEAFF
- TRBJ2-5 TRBV12-3/TRBV12-4 CASRTGVQETQYF
- TRBJ2-5 TRBV7-8 CASSQTRVPETQYF
- TRBJ2-1 TRBV4-3 CASSQEYLAGDEQFF
few - TRBV9 CASSGGGPGEQYF
- TRBJ2-7 TRBV29-1 CSVDLHNEQYF
few TRBJ2-1 TRBV12-3/TRBV12-4 CASTPDSGDEQFF
- TRBJ1-5 TRBV12-3/TRBV12-4 CASAGQVNQPQHF
- TRBJ2-3 TRBV29-1 CSATSSDTQYF
- TRBJ2-1 TRBV9 CASSVAGARQYHNEQFF
once TRBJ2-3 TRBV6-5 CASRPRDYTDTQYF
- TRBJ1-6 TRBV29-1 CSVRQEMNSPLHF
- TRBJ2-1 TRBV4-2 CASGQGIAGVYNEQFF
- - TRBV29-1 CSVLQGARETQYF
many TRBJ1-2 TRBV12-3/TRBV12-4 CASTRGNYGYTF
- TRBJ2-3 TRBV4-3 CASSQDRNRNTQYF
- TRBJ2-7 TRBV6-6 CASSLQDAETYEQYF
- TRBJ1-2 TRBV5-5 CASSLDLGQSNYGYTF
few TRBJ2-1 TRBV10-3 CAIRNPGTGDGNEQFF
few TRBJ1-2 TRBV10-3 CAISNRETGRYGYTF
few TRBJ2-5 TRBV3-1 CASSQDTGEGGETQYF
few TRBJ2-7 TRBV5-1 CASSLTRLAASEQYF
once TRBJ1-4 TRBV7-2 CASSPIRGAGEKLFF
few TRBJ1-6 TRBV28 CASSWEWGVPNSPLHF
- TRBJ2-6 TRBV10-3 CAISAGGGTTNVLTF
few TRBJ1-4 TRBV5-1 CASSYRQGEYEKLFF
- TRBJ2-1 TRBV10-3 CAISEVEGAGSYNEQFF
once TRBJ2-1 TRBV7-8 CASRFMASNEQFF
once TRBJ2-6 TRBV30 CAWSVRVSGANVLTF
few TRBJ2-7 TRBV6-1 CASNSGSYTYEQYF
few TRBJ1-2 TRBV11-2 CASSSQRSLGLYLVDYGYTF
- TRBJ2-3 TRBV7-2 CASNVAGTDTQYF
- TRBJ1-1 TRBV6-2/TRBV6-3 CASSYLGVGAEAFF
many TRBJ1-6 TRBV12-3/TRBV12-4 CASSLDSSYNSPLHF
- TRBJ1-2 TRBV7-2 CASSLAQGASMFYTF
few TRBJ2-7 TRBV9 CASSPYLTDSYEQYF
- TRBJ2-5 TRBV12-3/TRBV12-4 CASSYGDGQETQYF
- TRBJ1-5 TRBV3-1 CASSQDPTFNQPQHF
few TRBJ2-1 TRBV20-1 CSASTGTTYNEQFF
- TRBJ2-4 TRBV7-2 CASSSAGVSRNIQYF
- TRBJ1-1 TRBV7-9 CASSLEPLGTTEAFF
- TRBJ1-2 TRBV20-1 CSARARDRVDYGYTF
once TRBJ1-2 TRBV10-3 CATVLDRSYGYTF
- TRBJ2-7 TRBV28 CASSLWRRGEPTQQYF
few TRBJ1-2 TRBV4-2 CASSQGVSYGYTF
- TRBJ2-7 TRBV29-1 CSVLGEIGIHEQYF